This T cell receptor (beta chain) comes out of a study of preoperative IRX-2 immunotherapy in early breast cancer. Treatment indicated: preoperative locoregional IRX-2 cytokine immunotherapy. Generated by immunoSEQ multiplex PCR, the TCRdb table keeps only in-frame clones and is missing some. The table shows 24,000 or so clones, with 78% occurring only once. The clonotype originates from a human donor with breast cancer. Source: lymph node tissue, taken before IRX-2 immunotherapy.

The chain's CDR3 is CASSQGSTGELFF. As DNA, the CDR3 is TGTGCCAGCAGCCAGGGATCCACCGGGGAGCTGTTTTTT. The V and J genes are TRBV7-4 and TRBJ2-2; tentatively, D is TRBD1 (5 bases). The CDR3 runs to 13 residues. The V gene lost 5 bases and the J gene lost 4 bases, with 8 bases spanning the gap. Germline CDR1 SGHVT, CDR2 SQSDAQ.